One sample yielded the 10 T cell receptor beta chains listed below, sequenced in a study of OX40 agonist ivuxolimab in advanced cancers. Sequencing used immunoSEQ multiplex PCR; TCRdb keeps in-frame clones, though not all of them. The sample lists under 80,000 clones, roughly 87% occurring once. The sample consisted of CD4+ or CD8+ T cells sorted from blood, taken in a trial of the OX40 agonist ivuxolimab. These receptors were taken from an adult with an advanced solid tumor such as melanoma, head and neck, liver or kidney cancer.

The chain recombines TRBV18 with TRBJ2-7, with 9 bases that match TRBD1. The trim removed 4 bases at V and 2 bases at J, leaving 6 bases unmatched. The CDR3 covers 15 residues. Germline-derived CDR1 and CDR2 are KGHSH and LQKENI. DNA of the CDR3: TGTGCCAGCTCACGGCCGGGACAGGGTACCTACGAGCAGTACTTC. This sequence encodes CASSRPGQGTYEQYF.

This clone came up once. This rearrangement joins TRBV5-6 to TRBJ2-2; possible D gene TRBD1, 5 bases. The CDR3 consists of 14 residues. Trimming pared 6 bases from V and 3 bases from J, leaving 12 bases between. The V gene's germline CDR1 is SGHDT and CDR2 YYEEEE. CDR3 loop: CASTRDSYTGELFF. The CDR3 DNA reads as TGTGCCAGCACCCGCGACAGCTACACCGGGGAGCTGTTTTTT.

The chain carries TRBV5-6 and TRBJ1-1; D remains unclear. The CDR3 length is 12 residues. V gave up 0 bases and J gave up 11 bases, with 11 bases separating them. Germline CDR1 reads SGHDT; CDR2 reads YYEEEE. In DNA, the CDR3 is TGTGCCAGCAGCTTGGCGGAGGTTCCGGCTTTCTTT. Protein sequence: CASSLAEVPAFF.

The chain uses TRBV9 and TRBJ2-5, with 10 bases fitting TRBD2. This CDR3 is 15 amino acids long. The germline V gene encodes CDR1 SGDLS and CDR2 YYNGEE. With 0 bases clipped from V and 5 bases from J, the junction kept 4 bases outside the gene matches. This CDR3 reads CASSVEAGGLETQYF. DNA for the CDR3: TGTGCCAGCAGCGTAGAAGCGGGGGGGCTGGAGACCCAGTACTTC.

This chain links TRBV2 with TRBJ1-3, with 8 bases that match TRBD1. This CDR3 has 19 residues. The V gene's germline CDR1 is SNHLY and CDR2 FYNNEI. Trimming took 7 bases from V and 3 from J; bases not matched to a gene: 20. CDR3 region: CASNQALGRQGNGGNTIYF. In DNA, the CDR3 is TGTGCCAGCAATCAGGCCCTTGGGAGACAGGGGAACGGTGGAAACACCATATATTTT.

V usage is TRBV6-5 and J usage is TRBJ2-1; 13 nucleotides match TRBD2. The germline CDR1 and CDR2 sequences are MNHEY and SVGAGI. The ends lost 4 bases at V and 4 bases at J; junction bases unmatched: 1. This CDR3 has 15 amino acids. CDR3 DNA sequence: TGTGCCAGCAGTTCGGGACTAGCGGGGTACAATGAGCAGTTCTTC. It encodes CASSSGLAGYNEQFF.

The gene calls are TRBV2 and TRBJ2-1; TRBD1 is a possible D gene (6 bases). The CDR3 is 16 amino acids. Germline-derived CDR1 and CDR2 are SNHLY and FYNNEI. Trimming took 7 bases from V and 0 from J, leaving 16 bases between them. CDR3 coding DNA: TGTGCCAGCAATTCCCCGGACAGAAGCTCCTACAATGAGCAGTTCTTC. It specifies CASNSPDRSSYNEQFF.

This clone was observed a single time. The V call is TRBV6-5, the J call TRBJ1-2; TRBD1 is a possible D gene (5 bases). The CDR3 runs to 13 residues. V was trimmed by 10 bases and J by 3 bases, leaving 15 bases between them. CDR1 and CDR2 from the germline V gene are MNHEY and SVGAGI. The CDR3 region is CATISGGDYGYTF. In nucleotides, the CDR3 is TGTGCCACTATAAGTGGGGGGGACTATGGCTACACCTTC.

The chain links TRBV6-1 to TRBJ1-1, with TRBD1 identical over 7 bases. After removal of 6 bases from V and 8 bases from J, the junction contained 3 bases not matched to a gene. This CDR3 comprises 11 residues. Germline CDR1 is MNHNS and CDR2 is SASEGT. CDR3 residues: CASRIQGEAFF. The CDR3 nucleotides read TGTGCCAGCAGAATACAGGGGGAAGCTTTCTTT.

This sequence joins TRBV7-3 and TRBJ2-1; 11 bases align to TRBD2. CDR1 and CDR2 from the germline V gene are SGHTA and FQGTGA. The CDR3 consists of 14 residues. V gave up 3 bases and J gave up 13 bases; unmatched junction bases: 8. In nucleotides, the CDR3 is TGTGCCAGCAGCTTGGGACTAGCGGCCCCACACCAGTTCTTC. Protein product: CASSLGLAAPHQFF.